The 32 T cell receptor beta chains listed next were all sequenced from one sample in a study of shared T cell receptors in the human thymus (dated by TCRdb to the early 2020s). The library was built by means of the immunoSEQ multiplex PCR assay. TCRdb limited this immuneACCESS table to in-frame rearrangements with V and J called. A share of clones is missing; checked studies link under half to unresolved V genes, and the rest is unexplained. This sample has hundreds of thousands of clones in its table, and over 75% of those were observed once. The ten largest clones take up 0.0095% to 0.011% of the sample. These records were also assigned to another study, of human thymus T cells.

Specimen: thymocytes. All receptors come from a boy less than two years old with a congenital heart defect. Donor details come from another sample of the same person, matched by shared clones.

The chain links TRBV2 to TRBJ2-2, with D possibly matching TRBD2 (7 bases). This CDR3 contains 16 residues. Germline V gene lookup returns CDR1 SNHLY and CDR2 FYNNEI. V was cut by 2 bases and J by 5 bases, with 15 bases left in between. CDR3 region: CASSEWRERGTGELFF. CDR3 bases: TGTGCCAGCAGTGAATGGCGGGAGAGGGGGACCGGGGAGCTGTTTTTT.

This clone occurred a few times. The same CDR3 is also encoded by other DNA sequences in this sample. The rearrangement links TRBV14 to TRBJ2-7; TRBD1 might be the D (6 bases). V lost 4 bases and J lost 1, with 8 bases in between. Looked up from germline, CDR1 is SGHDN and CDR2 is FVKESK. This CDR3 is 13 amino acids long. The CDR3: CASSPRGSYEQYF. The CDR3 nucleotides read TGTGCCAGCAGCCCTAGGGGGTCCTACGAGCAGTACTTC. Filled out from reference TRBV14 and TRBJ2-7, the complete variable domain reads EAGVTQFPSHSVIEKGQTVTLRCDPISGHDNLYWYRRVMGKEIKFLLHFVKESKQDESGMPNNRFLAERTGGTYSTLKVQPAELEDSGVYFCASSPRGSYEQYFGPGTRLTVT.

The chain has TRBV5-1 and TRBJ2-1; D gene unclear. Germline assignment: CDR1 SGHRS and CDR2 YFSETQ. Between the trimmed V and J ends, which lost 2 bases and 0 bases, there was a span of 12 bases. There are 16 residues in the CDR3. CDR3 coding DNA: TGCGCCAGCAGCTTTTTTGGCCGAAACTCCTACAATGAGCAGTTCTTC. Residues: CASSFFGRNSYNEQFF. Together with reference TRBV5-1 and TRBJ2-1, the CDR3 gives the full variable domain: KAGVTQTPRYLIKTRGQQVTLSCSPISGHRSVSWYQQTPGQGLQFLFEYFSETQRNKGNFPGRFSGRQFSNSRSEMNVSTLELGDSALYLCASSFFGRNSYNEQFFGPGTRLTVL.

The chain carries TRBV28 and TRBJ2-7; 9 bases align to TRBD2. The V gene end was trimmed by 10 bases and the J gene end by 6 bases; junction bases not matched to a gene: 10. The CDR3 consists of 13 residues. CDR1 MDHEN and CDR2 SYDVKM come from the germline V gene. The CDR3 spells CATSSGDRCEQYF. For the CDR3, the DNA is TGTGCCACCTCTAGCGGGGATCGGTGCGAGCAGTACTTC.

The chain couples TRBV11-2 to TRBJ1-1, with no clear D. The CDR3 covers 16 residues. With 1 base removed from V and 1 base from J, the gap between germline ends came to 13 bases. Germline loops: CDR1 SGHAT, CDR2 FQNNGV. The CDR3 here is CASSLGTNGENTEAFF. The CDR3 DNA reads TGTGCCAGCAGCTTAGGCACCAACGGGGAGAACACTGAAGCTTTCTTT.

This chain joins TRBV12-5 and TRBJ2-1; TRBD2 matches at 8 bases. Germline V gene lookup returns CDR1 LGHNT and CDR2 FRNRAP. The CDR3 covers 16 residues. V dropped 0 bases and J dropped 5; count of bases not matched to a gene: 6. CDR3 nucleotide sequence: TGTGCTAGTGGTTTGGTGAGGCGGGAGGTCCACAATGAGCAGTTCTTC. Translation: CASGLVRREVHNEQFF.

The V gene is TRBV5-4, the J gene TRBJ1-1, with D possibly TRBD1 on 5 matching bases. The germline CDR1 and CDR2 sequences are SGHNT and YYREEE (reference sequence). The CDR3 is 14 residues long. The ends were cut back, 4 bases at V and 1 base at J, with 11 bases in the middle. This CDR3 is CASSRDRKNTEAFF. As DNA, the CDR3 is TGTGCCAGCAGCCGCGACAGAAAGAACACTGAAGCTTTCTTT. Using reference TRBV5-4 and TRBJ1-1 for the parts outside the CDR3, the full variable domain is ETGVTQSPTHLIKTRGQQVTLRCSSQSGHNTVSWYQQALGQGPQFIFQYYREEENGRGNFPPRFSGLQFPNYSSELNVNALELDDSALYLCASSRDRKNTEAFFGQGTRLTVV.

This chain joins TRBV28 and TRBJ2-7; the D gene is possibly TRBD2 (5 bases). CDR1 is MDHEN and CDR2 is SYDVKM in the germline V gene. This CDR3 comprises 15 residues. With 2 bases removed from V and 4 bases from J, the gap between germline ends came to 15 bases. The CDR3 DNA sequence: TGTGCCAGCAGTTTAAAGGACTCAGCGATTTACGAGCAGTACTTC. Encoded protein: CASSLKDSAIYEQYF.

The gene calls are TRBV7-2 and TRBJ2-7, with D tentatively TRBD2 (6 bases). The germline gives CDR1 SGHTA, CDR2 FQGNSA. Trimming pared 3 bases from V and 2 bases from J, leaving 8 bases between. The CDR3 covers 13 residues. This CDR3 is CASSFPGAYEQYF. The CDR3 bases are TGTGCCAGCAGCTTTCCGGGGGCCTACGAGCAGTACTTC.

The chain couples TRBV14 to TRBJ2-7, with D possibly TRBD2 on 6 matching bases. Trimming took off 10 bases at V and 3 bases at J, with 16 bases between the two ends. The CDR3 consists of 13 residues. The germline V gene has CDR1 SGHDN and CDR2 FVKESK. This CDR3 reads CATPTSRVYEQYF. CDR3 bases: TGTGCCACCCCTACTAGCAGGGTCTACGAGCAGTACTTC.

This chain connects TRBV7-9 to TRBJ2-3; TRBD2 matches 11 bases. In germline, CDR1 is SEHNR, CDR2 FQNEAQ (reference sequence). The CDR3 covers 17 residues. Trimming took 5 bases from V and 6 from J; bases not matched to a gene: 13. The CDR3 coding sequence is TGTGCCAGCAGCACCGGACTAGCGGGCCCGCCGGGGGATACGCAGTATTTT. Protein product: CASSTGLAGPPGDTQYF.

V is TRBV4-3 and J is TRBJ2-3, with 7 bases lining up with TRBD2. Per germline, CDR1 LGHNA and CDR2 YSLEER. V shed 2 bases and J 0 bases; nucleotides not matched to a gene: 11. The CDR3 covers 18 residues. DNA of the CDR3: TGCGCCAGCAGCCAACCACGGTTTAGCGGGCGGAGCACAGATACGCAGTATTTT. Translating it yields CASSQPRFSGRSTDTQYF.

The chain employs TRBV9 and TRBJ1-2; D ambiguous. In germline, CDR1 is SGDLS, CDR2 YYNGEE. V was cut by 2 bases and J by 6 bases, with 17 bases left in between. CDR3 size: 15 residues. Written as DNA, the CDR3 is TGTGCCAGCAGCGTTAGAGGGCAGGATGGGCATGGCTACACCTTC. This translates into CASSVRGQDGHGYTF.

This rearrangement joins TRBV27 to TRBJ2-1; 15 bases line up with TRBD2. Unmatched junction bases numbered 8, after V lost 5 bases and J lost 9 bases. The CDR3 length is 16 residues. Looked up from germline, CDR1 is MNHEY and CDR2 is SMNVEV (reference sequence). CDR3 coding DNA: TGTGCCAGCAGTAGAGGGACTAGCGGGAGGTCGGGTGAGCAGTTCTTC. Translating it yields CASSRGTSGRSGEQFF.

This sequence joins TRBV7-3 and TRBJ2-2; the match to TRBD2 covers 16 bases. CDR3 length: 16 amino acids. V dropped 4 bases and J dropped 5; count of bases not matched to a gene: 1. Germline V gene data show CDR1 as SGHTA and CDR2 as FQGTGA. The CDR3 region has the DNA TGTGCCAGCAGCTCGGGACTAGCGGGAGGGACCGGGGAGCTGTTTTTT. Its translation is CASSSGLAGGTGELFF.

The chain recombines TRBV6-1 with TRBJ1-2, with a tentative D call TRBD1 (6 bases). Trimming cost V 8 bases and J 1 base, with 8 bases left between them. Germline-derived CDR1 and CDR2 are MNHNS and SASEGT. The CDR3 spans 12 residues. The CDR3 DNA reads TGTGCCAGCGGACAGCTTAACTATGGCTACACCTTC. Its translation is CASGQLNYGYTF.

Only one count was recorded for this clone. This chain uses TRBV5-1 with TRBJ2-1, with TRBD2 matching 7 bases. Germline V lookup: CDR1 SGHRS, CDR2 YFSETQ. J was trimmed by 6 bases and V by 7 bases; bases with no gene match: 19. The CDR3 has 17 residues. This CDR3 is CASGATAGSGPGNEQFF. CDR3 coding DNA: TGCGCCAGCGGAGCTACAGCGGGGAGTGGACCGGGCAATGAGCAGTTCTTC.

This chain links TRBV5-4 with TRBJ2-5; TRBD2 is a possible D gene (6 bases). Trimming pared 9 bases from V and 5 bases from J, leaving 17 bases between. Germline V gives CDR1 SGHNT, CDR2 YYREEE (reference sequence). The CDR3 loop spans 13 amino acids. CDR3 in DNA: TGTGCCACCCTTTCCGGGAGTGGGGAGACCCAGTACTTC. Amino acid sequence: CATLSGSGETQYF.

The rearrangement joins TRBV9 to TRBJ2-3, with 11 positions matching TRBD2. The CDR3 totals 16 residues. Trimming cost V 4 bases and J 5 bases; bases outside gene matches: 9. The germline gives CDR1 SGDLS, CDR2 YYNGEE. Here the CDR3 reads CASSPTRLAGRDTQYF. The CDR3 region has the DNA TGTGCCAGCAGCCCGACCCGACTAGCGGGAAGAGATACGCAGTATTTT.

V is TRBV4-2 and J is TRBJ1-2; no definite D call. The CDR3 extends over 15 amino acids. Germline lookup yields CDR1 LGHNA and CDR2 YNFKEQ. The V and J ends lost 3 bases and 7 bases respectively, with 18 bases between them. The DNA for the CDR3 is TGTGCCAGCAGCCAGCCCCGCGACCGCCGCGGTGGCTACACCTTC. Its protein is CASSQPRDRRGGYTF.

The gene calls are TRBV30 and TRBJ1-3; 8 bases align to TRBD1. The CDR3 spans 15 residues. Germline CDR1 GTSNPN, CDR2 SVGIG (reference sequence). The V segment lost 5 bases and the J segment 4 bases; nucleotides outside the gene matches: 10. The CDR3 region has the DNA TGTGCCTGGGGTGACCAGGGGGCGCCCGGAAACACCATATATTTT. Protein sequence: CAWGDQGAPGNTIYF.

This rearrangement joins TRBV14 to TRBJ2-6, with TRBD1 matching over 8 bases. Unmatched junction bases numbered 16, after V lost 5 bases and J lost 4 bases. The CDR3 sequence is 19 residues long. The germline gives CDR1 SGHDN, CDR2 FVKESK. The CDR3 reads CASSFRPGTGVSGANVLTF. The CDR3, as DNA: TGTGCCAGCAGCTTTCGTCCAGGGACAGGTGTTTCCGGGGCCAACGTCCTGACTTTC.

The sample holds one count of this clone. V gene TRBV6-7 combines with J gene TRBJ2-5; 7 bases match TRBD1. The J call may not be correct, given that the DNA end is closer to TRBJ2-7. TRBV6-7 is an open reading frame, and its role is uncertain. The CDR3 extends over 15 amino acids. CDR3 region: CAGQPWTGISYEQYF. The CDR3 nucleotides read TGTGCCGGTCAGCCGTGGACAGGTATAAGCTACGAGCAGTACTTC.

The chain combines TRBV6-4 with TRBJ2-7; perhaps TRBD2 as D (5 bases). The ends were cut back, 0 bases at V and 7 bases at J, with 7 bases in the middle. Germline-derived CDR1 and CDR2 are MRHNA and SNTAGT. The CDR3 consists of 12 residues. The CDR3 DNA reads TGTGCCAGCAGTGACTCTAGAGGGGAGCAGTACTTC. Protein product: CASSDSRGEQYF.

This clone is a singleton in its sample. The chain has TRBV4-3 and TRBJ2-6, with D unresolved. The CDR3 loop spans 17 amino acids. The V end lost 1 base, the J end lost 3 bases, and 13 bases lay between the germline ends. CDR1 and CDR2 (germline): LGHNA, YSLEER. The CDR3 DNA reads TGCGCCAGCAGCCAAGCTCAACCAGAGGATGGGGCCAACGTCCTGACTTTC. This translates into CASSQAQPEDGANVLTF.

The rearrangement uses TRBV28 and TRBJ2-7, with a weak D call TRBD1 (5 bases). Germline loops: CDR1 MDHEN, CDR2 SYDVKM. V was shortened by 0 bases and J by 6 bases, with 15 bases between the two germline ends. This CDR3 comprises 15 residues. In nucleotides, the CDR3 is TGTGCCAGCAGTTTATGGCAGGGTTCCTCATCCGAGCAGTACTTC. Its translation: CASSLWQGSSSEQYF.

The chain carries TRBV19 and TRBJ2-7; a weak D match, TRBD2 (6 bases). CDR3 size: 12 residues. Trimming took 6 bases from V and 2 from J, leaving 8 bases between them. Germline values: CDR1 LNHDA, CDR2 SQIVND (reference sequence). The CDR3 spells CASRAGPYEQYF. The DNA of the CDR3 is TGTGCCAGTAGGGCGGGACCCTACGAGCAGTACTTC.

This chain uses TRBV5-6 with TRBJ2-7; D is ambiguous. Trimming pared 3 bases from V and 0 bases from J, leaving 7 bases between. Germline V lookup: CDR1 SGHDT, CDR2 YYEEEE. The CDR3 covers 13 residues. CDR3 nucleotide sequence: TGTGCCAGCAGCTCCTCCTTCTCCTACGAGCAGTACTTC. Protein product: CASSSSFSYEQYF.

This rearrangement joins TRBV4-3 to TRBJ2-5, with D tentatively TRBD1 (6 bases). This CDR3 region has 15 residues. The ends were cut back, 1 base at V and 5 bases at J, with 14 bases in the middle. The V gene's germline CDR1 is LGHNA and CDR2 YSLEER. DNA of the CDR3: TGCGCCAGCAGCCAAGGGGGGACACCGGGCGAGACCCAGTACTTC. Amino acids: CASSQGGTPGETQYF.

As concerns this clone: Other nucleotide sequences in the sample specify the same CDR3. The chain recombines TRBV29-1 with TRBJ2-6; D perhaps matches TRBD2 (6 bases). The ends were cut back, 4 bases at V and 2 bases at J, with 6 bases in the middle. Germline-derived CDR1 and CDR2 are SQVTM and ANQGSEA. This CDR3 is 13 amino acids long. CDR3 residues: CSVGGAGANVLTF. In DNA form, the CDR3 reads TGCAGCGTTGGGGGGGCTGGGGCCAACGTCCTGACTTTC.

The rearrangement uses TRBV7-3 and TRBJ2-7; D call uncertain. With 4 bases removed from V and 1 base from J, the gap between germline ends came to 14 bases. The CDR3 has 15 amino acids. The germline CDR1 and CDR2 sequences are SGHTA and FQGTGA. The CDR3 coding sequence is TGTGCCAGCAGCTCCCTCCCACAACAATCCTACGAGCAGTACTTC. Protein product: CASSSLPQQSYEQYF.

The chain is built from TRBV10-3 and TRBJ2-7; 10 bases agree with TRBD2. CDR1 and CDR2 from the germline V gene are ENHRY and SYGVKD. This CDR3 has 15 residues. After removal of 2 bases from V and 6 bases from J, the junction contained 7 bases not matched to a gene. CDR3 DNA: TGTGCCATCAGTGAGGTAGTAGCGGGAGGAAGCGAGCAGTACTTC. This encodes CAISEVVAGGSEQYF.